This TCR beta chain was recorded in a study of PD-1 blockade in classical Hodgkin lymphoma. Study context: Nivolumab dosing for patients was 3 mg/kg, administered intravenously every 2 weeks.

For this clone: What it binds is not known.

The protocol was immunoSEQ multiplex PCR, while the TCRdb copy is restricted to in-frame clones and leaves out a portion. Here the sample spans 30,000 or so clones, just over 70% being singletons. Regarding the study as a whole: Complete responders matched newly diagnosed patients in baseline diversity.

Each patient experienced a relapse that followed autologous stem cell transplantation, and brentuximab vedotin exposure varied. The CDR3 covers 16 residues. Trimming shortened V by 0 bases and J by 3 bases, and 15 bases separated the two germline ends. Germline values: CDR1 SGHRS, CDR2 YFSETQ. This chain uses TRBV5-1 with TRBJ2-5; perhaps TRBD2 as D (6 bases). This sequence was found in a human donor with classical Hodgkin lymphoma. Here the sequenced sample was peripheral blood mononuclear cells (PBMCs), taken before the second cycle of nivolumab. The CDR3 reads CASSLAGGRTKETQYF. The DNA of the CDR3 is TGCGCCAGCAGCTTGGCCGGGGGAAGAACCAAAGAGACCCAGTACTTC.